Sequencing of this TCR beta chain was carried out in a study of blood T cell repertoires in COVID-19. The repertoire was sequenced with immunoSEQ multiplex PCR; TCRdb's copy has only in-frame clones and lacks some. The sample shows approximately 97,000 clones, 60% to 80% of them seen only once. This sequence was found in a man aged 60 to 69 with active or convalescent COVID-19. Input material: peripheral blood.

In nucleotides, the CDR3 is TGTGCCAGTAGAATGGGTAGCGATGTCACAGATACGCAGTATTTT. This sequence encodes CASRMGSDVTDTQYF. The rearrangement uses TRBV19 and TRBJ2-3, with TRBD2 as a possible D gene (5 bases). The CDR3 has 15 amino acids. The V gene's germline CDR1 is LNHDA and CDR2 SQIVND (reference sequence). V gave up 6 bases and J gave up 2 bases, with 15 bases separating them.